Following are 5 T cell receptor beta chains from one sample sequenced in a study of blood T cell repertoires in COVID-19. Produced via immunoSEQ multiplex PCR; TCRdb's table is partial and in-frame only. This repertoire shows about 200,000 clones, approximately 86% found once; its top ten account for around 23%. The source material was PBMCs or T cells enriched from blood (not recorded which). All receptors derive from a woman in her thirties or forties in a cohort exposed to, infected with or recovered from COVID-19 (not recorded which).

The rearrangement joins TRBV10-2 to TRBJ1-1; TRBD1 aligns across 9 bases. The J segment lost 3 bases and the V segment lost 6 bases, leaving 8 bases of the junction unmatched. Germline lookup yields CDR1 WSHSY and CDR2 SAAADI. The CDR3 extends over 15 amino acids. As DNA, the CDR3 is TGCGCCAGCAGCAAGACGGGACAGGGCTACACTGAAGCTTTCTTT. This gives the protein CASSKTGQGYTEAFF.

This chain connects TRBV3-1 (or the pseudogene TRBV3-2) to TRBJ2-7; the D gene is possibly TRBD2 (6 bases). CDR1 and CDR2 (germline): LGHDT, YNNKEL (reference sequence). The germline V and J ends were trimmed by 3 bases and 7 bases, with 13 bases remaining between them. The CDR3 is 13 amino acids. CDR3: CASSHRDSKEQYF. In nucleotides, the CDR3 is TGTGCCAGCAGCCACCGGGACTCTAAAGAGCAGTACTTC.

The chain employs TRBV11-2 and TRBJ2-2; 7 nucleotides align to TRBD1. The CDR3 runs 14 residues. Looked up from germline, CDR1 is SGHAT and CDR2 is FQNNGV. The V and J ends lost 5 bases and 6 bases, in that order; junction bases with no gene match: 6. CDR3 bases: TGTGCCAGCAGCCCAACAGGGGTTGCCGGGGAGCTGTTTTTT. The encoded protein is CASSPTGVAGELFF.

This clone was found a few times. The chain recombines TRBV5-6 with TRBJ2-7; a weak D match, TRBD2 (6 bases). Trimming shortened V by 4 bases and J by 3 bases, and 8 bases separated the two germline ends. Germline CDR1 and CDR2: SGHDT and YYEEEE. The CDR3 consists of 12 residues. DNA of the CDR3: TGTGCCAGCAGCGTGGGACTCTACGAGCAGTACTTC. This codes for CASSVGLYEQYF. The entire variable domain, with the rest obtained from reference TRBV5-6 and TRBJ2-7, is as follows: DAGVTQSPTHLIKTRGQQVTLRCSPKSGHDTVSWYQQALGQGPQFIFQYYEEEERQRGNFPDRFSGHQFPNYSSELNVNALLLGDSALYLCASSVGLYEQYFGPGTRLTVT.

The V and J genes are TRBV4-1 and TRBJ2-7; TRBD1 agrees at 9 bases. The CDR3 is 15 amino acids. The germline CDR1 and CDR2 sequences are MGHRA and YSYEKL. After removal of 3 bases from V and 4 bases from J, the junction contained 7 bases not matched to a gene. The CDR3 DNA reads as TGCGCCAGCAGCCACCGGACAGGGGTGGTGTACGAGCAGTACTTC. Its protein is CASSHRTGVVYEQYF.